This T cell receptor beta chain derives from a study of blood T cells in healthy people across ages. Points from the study as a whole: Age advanced and TCR beta diversity per million T cells fell, roughly linearly.

This clonotype was detected only a few times. Antigen: not known. For the second PCR, which ran for about 6 to 11 cycles, a sample-barcoded 5' primer and a J-beta primer mix were used. A single record per CDR3 protein comes from TCRdb applying MiXCR to the 5' RACE reads. The sample lists about 380,000 distinct CDR3 sequences; 45% to 65% were seen once. The V gene's germline CDR1 is DFQATT and CDR2 SNEGSKA (reference sequence). CDR3 size: 11 residues. Trimming removed 3 bases from V and 5 bases from J, with 7 bases in between. The chain is built from TRBV20-1 and TRBJ2-5; no clear D gene. The receptor comes from a man in his 60s in good health. Material for sequencing was blood. CDR3 amino acids: CSASIGETQYF. The CDR3 DNA follows: TGCAGTGCTAGTATTGGGGAGACCCAGTACTTC.